The next 31 T cell receptor beta chains were all read from a single sample in a study of blood T cell repertoires in COVID-19 (dated by TCRdb to between 2020 and 2021). The method behind the library was the immunoSEQ multiplex PCR assay. Here the immuneACCESS table is served through TCRdb, limited to in-frame sequences with V and J called. Missing clones are a known gap in these copies; in checked studies unresolved V genes cover under half, and the rest lacks a known reason. The sample contains around 150,000 clones, under 90% of them found a single time. The top ten hold more than 5.5% of the sample. What was sequenced was PBMCs or T cells enriched from blood (not recorded which). The receptors originated from a man aged 45 to 65 who had recovered from COVID-19.

The chain carries TRBV10-3 and TRBJ2-7; no clear D. From germline, CDR1 is ENHRY and CDR2 SYGVKD. V lost 6 bases and J 5 bases, leaving 11 bases between the germline ends. The CDR3 contains 12 residues. As DNA, the CDR3 is TGTGCCATCAGCCCTAGTAGGAACGAGCAGTACTTC. It is translated as CAISPSRNEQYF.

Here the CDR3 reads CASSPRQTDTQYF. In DNA, the CDR3 is TGTGCCAGCAGCCCGCGACAGACAGATACGCAGTATTTT. The rearrangement joins TRBV5-4 to TRBJ2-3; weak D call: TRBD1 (5 bases). The CDR3 extends over 13 amino acids. Deletions cut 4 bases from V and 3 bases from J, with 9 bases between. Germline V gene data show CDR1 as SGHNT and CDR2 as YYREEE (reference sequence).

The chain is built from TRBV10-3 and TRBJ2-5; TRBD1 aligns across 10 bases. Trimming took 4 bases from V and 5 from J; bases not matched to a gene: 4. CDR3 length: 14 residues. Germline assignment: CDR1 ENHRY and CDR2 SYGVKD. The CDR3 spells CAISGRQGAETQYF. The CDR3 DNA reads as TGTGCCATCAGTGGGAGACAGGGGGCTGAGACCCAGTACTTC.

The V gene is TRBV19, the J gene TRBJ2-7; 8 nucleotides agree with TRBD1. This CDR3 contains 16 residues. Trimming at V came to 4 bases and at J to 0 bases, leaving 8 bases not matched to a gene. Germline V gene sequence: CDR1 LNHDA, CDR2 SQIVND (reference sequence). The CDR3 region has the DNA TGTGCCAGTAGTAGGGGACAGGTGAGGAGCTCCTACGAGCAGTACTTC. This gives the protein CASSRGQVRSSYEQYF.

This clone occurred once. The J gene is TRBJ1-4, the V gene TRBV2; D unclear. From germline, CDR1 is SNHLY and CDR2 FYNNEI. Trimming cost V 9 bases and J 2 bases, with 13 bases left between them. This CDR3 has 14 amino acids. The CDR3, as DNA: TGTGCCAGTAGCATCCGAGCCACTAATGAAAAACTGTTTTTT. Translation: CASSIRATNEKLFF.

The chain is built from TRBV30 and TRBJ2-5; the match to TRBD2 covers 9 bases. V was clipped by 1 base and J by 6 bases; unmatched bases: 9. The germline V gene encodes CDR1 GTSNPN and CDR2 SVGIG (reference sequence). This CDR3 comprises 15 residues. CDR3 nucleotide sequence: TGTGCCTGGAGTGGGGCTAGCGGGGTTGGTCAGACCCAGTACTTC. Translation: CAWSGASGVGQTQYF. The whole variable domain, remainder taken from reference TRBV30 and TRBJ2-5, is SQTIHQWPATLVQPVGSPLSLECTVEGTSNPNLYWYRQAAGRGLQLLFYSVGIGQISSEVPQNLSASRPQDRQFILSSKKLLLSDSGFYLCAWSGASGVGQTQYFGPGTRLLVL.

The chain has TRBV29-1 and TRBJ2-7; weak D call: TRBD2 (6 bases). The V gene lost 0 bases and the J gene lost 1 base, with 19 bases spanning the gap. Germline CDR1 and CDR2: SQVTM and ANQGSEA. CDR3 length: 17 residues. The CDR3, as DNA: TGCAGCGTTGAAGATGGGGTTTTGGGAGGCCTATCCTACGAGCAGTACTTC. Translating it yields CSVEDGVLGGLSYEQYF.

This clone was counted a few times. The V gene is TRBV5-6, the J gene TRBJ1-6; 8 bases fit TRBD1. Germline CDR1 reads SGHDT; CDR2 reads YYEEEE. The CDR3 extends over 16 amino acids. Unmatched junction bases numbered 7, after V lost 3 bases and J lost 5 bases. The CDR3 protein is CASSYPGTGNNSPLHF. The CDR3 DNA follows: TGTGCCAGCAGCTACCCCGGGACAGGCAATAATTCACCCCTCCACTTT.

The J gene is TRBJ1-5, the V gene TRBV21-1; TRBD1, the D gene given by the table, was not confirmed from the DNA. TRBV21-1 constitutes a pseudogene. CDR3 length: 16 residues. CDR3 loop: CASSKGRDRGCQPQHF. DNA of the CDR3: TGTGCCAGCAGCAAAGGTAGGGATAGGGGCTGCCAGCCCCAGCATTTT.

In its sample, this clone was seen a few times. The chain recombines TRBV3-1 (or the pseudogene TRBV3-2) with TRBJ1-2; D gene unclear. The CDR3 loop spans 14 amino acids. With 0 bases removed from V and 6 bases from J, the gap between germline ends came to 11 bases. CDR1 LGHDT and CDR2 YNNKEL come from the germline V gene (reference sequence). CDR3 sequence reads: CASSQERGRNGYTF. The CDR3 nucleotides read TGTGCCAGCAGCCAAGAACGAGGCCGAAATGGCTACACCTTC.

The V call is TRBV7-2, the J call TRBJ2-7; 10 nucleotides line up with TRBD1. The ends lost 4 bases at V and 2 bases at J; junction bases unmatched: 11. CDR3 size: 17 residues. Per germline, CDR1 SGHTA and CDR2 FQGNSA. CDR3: CASSSRRPGQGTYEQYF. The CDR3 DNA sequence: TGTGCCAGCAGCTCCCGTAGACCGGGACAGGGGACCTACGAGCAGTACTTC.

Notes on this clone: An end of the junction differs from the germline gene, which may be a read error. The CDR3: CASSLGGISYNSPLHF. The CDR3 DNA reads TGTGCCAGCAGTTTGGGAGGGATCTCCTATAATTCACCCCTCCACTTT. V usage is TRBV5-6 and J usage is TRBJ1-6; D is ambiguous. This CDR3 contains 16 residues. Germline values: CDR1 SGHDT, CDR2 YYEEEE.

The chain joins TRBV7-6 to TRBJ2-2, with unresolved D. Germline CDR1 SGHVS, CDR2 FNYEAQ. The CDR3 length is 13 residues. V lost 2 bases and J lost 3, with 4 bases in between. The CDR3 region is CASSLRDTGELFF. In DNA, the CDR3 is TGTGCCAGCAGCTTACGGGACACCGGGGAGCTGTTTTTT.

This rearrangement joins TRBV5-1 to TRBJ1-2; TRBD1 matches 8 bases. Germline CDR1 and CDR2: SGHRS and YFSETQ. J gave up 2 bases and V 0 bases, and 6 bases lay outside the gene matches. There are 16 residues in the CDR3. Here the CDR3 reads CASSLGAGGENYGYTF. In DNA, the CDR3 is TGCGCCAGCAGCTTGGGGGCAGGGGGCGAGAACTATGGCTACACCTTC.

This clone was seen more than once but under ten times. The J gene is TRBJ1-2, the V gene TRBV5-1, with 7 bases matching TRBD1. The trim removed 4 bases at V and 4 bases at J, leaving 7 bases unmatched. Germline V CDR1 and CDR2: SGHRS, YFSETQ. This CDR3 region has 14 residues. This CDR3 reads CASSLEGGGYGYTF. The CDR3 DNA follows: TGCGCCAGCAGCCTCGAAGGGGGCGGCTATGGCTACACCTTC.

The count of this clone is one. This chain uses TRBV29-1 with TRBJ2-7, with 12 positions matching TRBD2. The V gene end was trimmed by 7 bases and the J gene end by 0 bases; junction bases not matched to a gene: 4. The CDR3 totals 14 residues. The germline gives CDR1 SQVTM, CDR2 ANQGSEA. The CDR3 reads CSAELAGGSYEQYF. CDR3 DNA sequence: TGCAGCGCCGAACTAGCGGGGGGCTCCTACGAGCAGTACTTC.

This chain joins TRBV11-3 and TRBJ2-5; TRBD2 is a possible D gene (6 bases). Germline V CDR1 and CDR2: SGHNT, YENEEA. The CDR3 length is 13 residues. V was trimmed by 4 bases and J by 5 bases, leaving 11 bases between them. CDR3 loop: CASSSLRGETQYF. The CDR3 DNA reads as TGTGCCAGCAGCTCCCTTCGGGGGGAGACCCAGTACTTC. Full variable domain (outside the CDR3, taken from reference TRBV11-3 and TRBJ2-5): EAGVVQSPRYKIIEKKQPVAFWCNPISGHNTLYWYLQNLGQGPELLIRYENEEAVDDSQLPKDRFSAERLKGVDSTLKIQPAELGDSAVYLCASSSLRGETQYFGPGTRLLVL.

This rearrangement joins TRBV12-5 to TRBJ1-6, with 8 nucleotides matching TRBD1. The trim removed 1 base at V and 7 bases at J, leaving 3 bases unmatched. CDR1 and CDR2 (germline): LGHNT, FRNRAP. This CDR3 has 15 amino acids. The CDR3 spells CASGLGQGSNSPLHF. The CDR3 region has the DNA TGTGCTAGTGGTTTGGGACAGGGGTCGAATTCACCCCTCCACTTT.

V and J are TRBV20-1 and TRBJ2-1; TRBD2 aligns across 7 bases. V trimming: 3 bases; J trimming: 7 bases; junction bases outside the gene matches: 6. The CDR3 runs to 13 residues. Looked up from germline, CDR1 is DFQATT and CDR2 is SNEGSKA (reference sequence). CDR3 amino acids: CSASAGRGNEQFF. DNA of the CDR3: TGCAGTGCTAGTGCAGGGCGGGGGAATGAGCAGTTCTTC.

The chain couples TRBV9 to TRBJ2-2, with 7 bases matching TRBD1. Germline V CDR1 and CDR2: SGDLS, YYNGEE. Trimming removed 2 bases from V and 1 base from J; junction bases left unmatched: 8. This CDR3 contains 17 residues. In DNA, the CDR3 is TGTGCCAGCAGCGTTAGCAGGCAGGGGGAGAACACCGGGGAGCTGTTTTTT. This codes for CASSVSRQGENTGELFF.

The chain uses TRBV6-5 and TRBJ1-5; D is perhaps TRBD1 (6 bases). CDR3 length: 14 amino acids. Germline V gene sequence: CDR1 MNHEY, CDR2 SVGAGI. V gave up 11 bases and J gave up 1 base, with 15 bases separating them. CDR3 in amino acids: CAADRGQSNQPQHF. CDR3 coding DNA: TGTGCCGCAGACCGCGGACAGAGCAATCAGCCCCAGCATTTT.

This clone appeared a single time. This sequence joins TRBV5-1 and TRBJ2-5; TRBD2 aligns across 7 bases. V shed 4 bases, J shed 5 bases, and the junction held 8 bases outside the gene matches. Germline CDR1 reads SGHRS; CDR2 reads YFSETQ. CDR3 length: 14 residues. The CDR3 DNA sequence: TGCGCCAGCAGCCCGGAGCGGGGCTGGGAGACCCAGTACTTC. This translates into CASSPERGWETQYF.

This clone has just one count. CDR3 nucleotides: TGTGCCAGCAACGGACAGGGGGCAAAGAGCAATCAGCCCCAGCATTTT. Residues: CASNGQGAKSNQPQHF. V gene TRBV6-6 combines with J gene TRBJ1-5; 11 bases map to TRBD1. In germline, CDR1 is MNHNY, CDR2 SVGAGI (reference sequence). The CDR3 has 16 amino acids. The J segment lost 1 base and the V segment lost 7 bases, leaving 6 bases of the junction unmatched.

The V call is TRBV19, the J call TRBJ1-5, with D perhaps TRBD1 (6 bases). The CDR3 runs to 13 residues. Germline V gene sequence: CDR1 LNHDA, CDR2 SQIVND (reference sequence). The ends were cut back, 6 bases at V and 5 bases at J, with 11 bases in the middle. This CDR3 is CASSRDTYQPQHF. CDR3 DNA: TGTGCCAGTAGCCGGGACACTTATCAGCCCCAGCATTTT.

The chain recombines TRBV2 with TRBJ2-2; D may be TRBD2 (7 bases). The germline gives CDR1 SNHLY, CDR2 FYNNEI. V was trimmed by 6 bases and J by 3 bases, leaving 14 bases between them. The CDR3 contains 15 residues. The DNA for the CDR3 is TGTGCCAGCAGGCCACCGGGGGGCGACACCGGGGAGCTGTTTTTT. It encodes CASRPPGGDTGELFF.

This clone showed up just once. CDR3: CASSPFQGRVMTQKNIQYF. The CDR3 DNA sequence: TGTGCCAGCAGCCCATTCCAAGGCAGGGTTATGACCCAGAAAAACATTCAGTACTTC. The chain combines TRBV3-1 (or the pseudogene TRBV3-2) with TRBJ2-4; perhaps TRBD1 as D (5 bases). Trimming removed 4 bases at V and 4 bases at J, with 26 bases between. There are 19 residues in the CDR3. Germline V gives CDR1 LGHDT, CDR2 YNNKEL (reference sequence).

V usage is TRBV9 and J usage is TRBJ2-7, with D possibly being TRBD1 (5 bases). V lost 0 bases and J 5 bases, leaving 15 bases between the germline ends. Germline V gene sequence: CDR1 SGDLS, CDR2 YYNGEE. CDR3 length: 15 residues. The CDR3 sequence is CASSVGQGKGDEQYF. In DNA, the CDR3 is TGTGCCAGCAGCGTAGGTCAGGGTAAGGGCGACGAGCAGTACTTC.

The chain carries TRBV4-2 and TRBJ2-6, with TRBD1 matching over 9 bases. CDR3 length: 19 residues. Germline assignment: CDR1 LGHNA and CDR2 YNFKEQ. With 0 bases clipped from V and 2 bases from J, the junction kept 8 bases outside the gene matches. CDR3 protein: CASSQDSPGQGTGANVLTF. CDR3 sequence (DNA): TGTGCCAGCAGCCAAGATTCCCCGGGACAGGGAACTGGGGCCAACGTCCTGACTTTC.

The chain employs TRBV3-1 (or the pseudogene TRBV3-2) and TRBJ1-4; D is perhaps TRBD1 (5 bases). There are 16 residues in the CDR3. Germline V lookup: CDR1 LGHDT, CDR2 YNNKEL (reference sequence). Trimming took 0 bases from V and 7 from J, leaving 15 bases between them. CDR3 loop: CASSQDLEGTGEKLFF. The CDR3 DNA reads TGTGCCAGCAGCCAAGATTTGGAGGGGACGGGTGAAAAACTGTTTTTT.

The genes are TRBV2 and TRBJ2-7; a possible D gene is TRBD2 (6 bases). This CDR3 contains 13 residues. Trimming stripped 3 bases from V and 2 bases from J, with 8 bases between. Germline CDR1 is SNHLY and CDR2 is FYNNEI. This CDR3 is CASSEGGPYEQYF. The CDR3 nucleotides are TGTGCCAGCAGTGAGGGGGGACCCTACGAGCAGTACTTC.

This chain links TRBV5-6 with TRBJ2-5; a possible D gene is TRBD2 (6 bases). The germline V gene has CDR1 SGHDT and CDR2 YYEEEE. Trimming removed 2 bases from V and 2 bases from J, with 13 bases in between. The length of the CDR3 is 15 residues. The CDR3 sequence is CASSFWSSGQETQYF. The CDR3 nucleotides are TGTGCCAGCAGCTTTTGGTCAAGCGGGCAAGAGACCCAGTACTTC.